The 2 T cell receptor beta chains below all came from one sample that was sequenced in a study of human T cells and chemical hapten exposure. Time point described: patch test 3, about 24 weeks after DPC sensitization. Treatment here: therapeutic diphenylcyclopropenone sensitization with weekly scalp DPC. TCRdb redid the calling of the RACE reads with MiXCR, one entry per CDR3 protein. The sample lists about 64,000 distinct CDR3 sequences; roughly 11% were seen once. This specimen was whole blood, taken in connection with sensitization to the hapten diphenylcyclopropenone (DPC). The source of these receptors is a woman in her thirties with alopecia areata. Some clones in this sample may be carry-over from other donors' samples.

This clonotype appeared a few times. The chain has TRBV7-6 and TRBJ2-3, with 9 bases lining up with TRBD1. The CDR3 has 18 amino acids. The germline CDR1 and CDR2 sequences are SGHVS and FNYEAQ. The V gene end was trimmed by 1 base and the J gene end by 1 base; junction bases not matched to a gene: 9. Written as DNA, the CDR3 is TGTGCCAGCAGCTTAGGTCCCGGGACAGGGTTGGGCACAGATACGCAGTATTTT. Its translation is CASSLGPGTGLGTDTQYF.

This clonotype appeared many times. The CDR3 region is CASISGVSNEQFF. The DNA for the CDR3 is TGTGCCAGCATCTCCGGGGTGAGCAATGAGCAGTTCTTC. The chain uses TRBV28 and TRBJ2-1; D is possibly TRBD2 (5 bases). The CDR3 consists of 13 residues. Germline-derived CDR1 and CDR2 are MDHEN and SYDVKM. The V gene lost 7 bases and the J gene lost 6 bases, with 13 bases spanning the gap.